A single sample gave rise to the 17 T cell receptor beta chains below, sequenced in a study of T-cell reconstitution after alpha-beta-depleted transplantation in children. Using unique molecular identifiers, the investigators prepared the TCRbeta library. MiXCR, run by TCRdb on the PCR reads, gives a single entry per CDR3 protein. Among about 610,000 distinct CDR3 sequences, about 10% were seen once, and the ten largest hold 4% to 5%. The sequenced sample was PBMCs from the stem cell graft donor, obtained from the stem cell graft. These receptors all stem from a human donor who donated a stem cell graft to a child with acute myeloid leukemia.

There are a few counts of this clonotype. The V and J genes are TRBV7-2 and TRBJ2-5, with TRBD2 identical over 8 bases. Germline V gene sequence: CDR1 SGHTA, CDR2 FQGNSA. The CDR3 sequence is 17 residues long. Germline trimming cut 3 bases from V and 2 bases from J; bases unmatched to any gene: 11. In nucleotides, the CDR3 is TGTGCCAGCAGCTTTGGGGCGGGAGGATTGAGGCAAGAGACCCAGTACTTC. Amino acids: CASSFGAGGLRQETQYF.

At least ten counts were recorded for this clonotype. DNA for the CDR3: TGTGCCAGCAGGTCGGGTTGGGGGGCCCTTGTCGAGCAGTACTTC. It encodes CASRSGWGALVEQYF. This rearrangement joins TRBV6-1 to TRBJ2-7; D may match TRBD1 or TRBD2 (6 bases each). Germline V CDR1 and CDR2: MNHNS, SASEGT. Trimming pared 6 bases from V and 6 bases from J, leaving 21 bases between. The CDR3 has 15 amino acids.

This clonotype was seen ten or more times. The chain couples TRBV7-9 to TRBJ2-7, with unresolved D. Trimming pared 5 bases from V and 2 bases from J, leaving 7 bases between. Germline CDR1 reads SEHNR; CDR2 reads FQNEAQ (reference sequence). The CDR3 spans 12 residues. CDR3 coding DNA: TGTGCCAGCAGCCAAACCCCCTACGAGCAGTACTTC. Amino acids: CASSQTPYEQYF. The full variable domain, in which reference TRBV7-9 and TRBJ2-7 provide the parts outside the CDR3, is DTGVSQNPRHKITKRGQNVTFRCDPISEHNRLYWYRQTLGQGPEFLTYFQNEAQLEKSRLLSDRFSAERPKGSFSTLEIQRTEQGDSAMYLCASSQTPYEQYFGPGTRLTVT.

The table lists this clonotype with a few counts. CDR3 in amino acids: CSASTGTGGLWGNQPQHF. For the CDR3, the DNA is TGCAGTGCTAGTACTGGGACAGGGGGCCTCTGGGGCAATCAGCCCCAGCATTTT. The chain joins TRBV20-1 to TRBJ1-5; 12 nucleotides line up with TRBD1. V lost 3 bases and J lost 2; bases outside the gene matches: 11. CDR3 length: 18 amino acids. Germline V lookup: CDR1 DFQATT, CDR2 SNEGSKA (reference sequence).

The V call is TRBV15, the J call TRBJ2-5; D is undetermined. Germline V gene lookup returns CDR1 LNHNV and CDR2 YYDKDF (reference sequence). V was pared by 1 base and J by 7 bases, with 10 bases between. The CDR3 has 13 amino acids. CDR3 in amino acids: CATSRAVVGTQYF. CDR3 coding DNA: TGTGCCACCAGCAGAGCAGTGGTCGGGACCCAGTACTTC.

This clonotype was seen repeatedly, ten times or more. The rearrangement joins TRBV20-1 to TRBJ2-2, with 7 bases fitting TRBD2. The length of the CDR3 is 12 residues. CDR1 DFQATT and CDR2 SNEGSKA come from the germline V gene (reference sequence). V lost 2 bases and J lost 8; bases outside the gene matches: 2. CDR3: CSARSGRGELFF. In DNA form, the CDR3 reads TGCAGTGCTAGATCCGGGAGGGGGGAGCTGTTTTTT.

This chain joins TRBV6-1 and TRBJ1-1; D may be TRBD1 (5 bases). Deletions cut 5 bases from V and 5 bases from J, with 15 bases between. Germline V gene sequence: CDR1 MNHNS, CDR2 SASEGT. The CDR3 loop spans 14 amino acids. The CDR3 DNA reads TGTGCCAGCAGTCCCAGGGACGGGCGGACTGAAGCTTTCTTT. The encoded protein is CASSPRDGRTEAFF.

The sample holds many counts of this clonotype. This chain joins TRBV27 and TRBJ2-3; D gene unclear. The CDR3 has 12 amino acids. Deletions cut 8 bases from V and 5 bases from J, with 11 bases between. Germline CDR1 MNHEY, CDR2 SMNVEV (reference sequence). CDR3 nucleotide sequence: TGTGCCAGCGGCTTACACGGAGATACGCAGTATTTT. The encoded protein is CASGLHGDTQYF.

Only a few counts were recorded for this clonotype. The gene calls are TRBV5-6 and TRBJ1-2; D is undetermined. The CDR3 loop spans 13 amino acids. Germline CDR1 SGHDT, CDR2 YYEEEE. V was clipped by 0 bases and J by 4 bases, with 7 bases between them. DNA of the CDR3: TGTGCCAGCAGCTTGGCTGACGGCTATGGCTACACCTTC. Protein product: CASSLADGYGYTF.

The chain is built from TRBV27 and TRBJ2-1; no clear D. Germline values: CDR1 MNHEY, CDR2 SMNVEV (reference sequence). V lost 5 bases and J lost 6, with 20 bases in between. The CDR3 is made up of 16 amino acids. The CDR3 DNA sequence: TGTGCCAGCAGTCCTTTTCGCGGCTACAATATCAATGAGCAGTTCTTC. Protein: CASSPFRGYNINEQFF.

There are many counts of this clonotype. The chain is built from TRBV20-1 and TRBJ1-1; D is ambiguous. The CDR3 runs 13 residues. The ends were cut back, 6 bases at V and 1 base at J, with 12 bases in the middle. Germline values: CDR1 DFQATT, CDR2 SNEGSKA (reference sequence). CDR3 nucleotides: TGCAGTGCCAGCGACACAAAGAACACTGAAGCTTTCTTT. Amino acid sequence: CSASDTKNTEAFF.

This clonotype was observed a few times. The chain carries TRBV5-4 and TRBJ1-4; D unresolved. Trimming pared 1 base from V and 4 bases from J, leaving 5 bases between. Germline assignment: CDR1 SGHNT and CDR2 YYREEE (reference sequence). This CDR3 is 13 amino acids long. CDR3 nucleotide sequence: TGTGCCAGCAGCTTGTTGGGTAATGAAAAACTGTTTTTT. Amino acid sequence: CASSLLGNEKLFF.

This clonotype was detected ten times or more. This chain's CDR3 is CASSFTLAGDVAYEQYF. DNA of the CDR3: TGTGCCAGCAGCTTCACCTTAGCGGGAGATGTGGCCTACGAGCAGTACTTC. The J gene is TRBJ2-7, the V gene TRBV7-9; 9 nucleotides match TRBD2. V shed 3 bases and J 2 bases; nucleotides not matched to a gene: 11. This CDR3 has 17 residues. Looked up from germline, CDR1 is SEHNR and CDR2 is FQNEAQ (reference sequence).

CDR3 nucleotides: TGTGCCAGCAGCTTAGGATTCTTGGGGGACAATGAGCAGTTCTTC. This translates into CASSLGFLGDNEQFF. The genes are TRBV7-2 and TRBJ2-1; D possibly uses TRBD1 or TRBD2 (5 bases each). Germline lookup yields CDR1 SGHTA and CDR2 FQGNSA. This CDR3 comprises 15 residues. Trimming cost V 1 base and J 5 bases, with 12 bases left between them.

This clonotype came up many times. V and J are TRBV29-1 and TRBJ2-7; 9 positions match TRBD2. V lost 4 bases and J lost 6; bases outside the gene matches: 7. CDR1 is SQVTM and CDR2 is ANQGSEA in the germline V gene. CDR3 length: 13 amino acids. The CDR3 loop is CSVGSGRRAEQYF. The CDR3 DNA reads TGCAGCGTTGGAAGCGGGAGGAGGGCCGAGCAGTACTTC.

The CDR3 protein is CASSPGTGGAGEQFF. CDR3 bases: TGTGCCAGCAGCCCCGGGACAGGGGGGGCCGGTGAGCAGTTCTTC. The chain joins TRBV7-2 to TRBJ2-1; 11 bases map to TRBD1. Germline CDR1 reads SGHTA; CDR2 reads FQGNSA. V gave up 5 bases and J gave up 9 bases; unmatched junction bases: 9. The CDR3 totals 15 residues. The whole variable domain, remainder taken from reference TRBV7-2 and TRBJ2-1, is GAGVSQSPSNKVTEKGKDVELRCDPISGHTALYWYRQSLGQGLEFLIYFQGNSAPDKSGLPSDRFSAERTGGSVSTLTIQRTQQEDSAVYLCASSPGTGGAGEQFFGPGTRLTVL.

This clonotype came up a few times. This sequence joins TRBV3-1 and TRBJ2-7; D possibly corresponds to TRBD2 (5 bases). Trimming left V 5 bases short and J 7 bases short, with 12 bases between. In germline, CDR1 is LGHDT, CDR2 YNNKEL (reference sequence). CDR3 length: 12 residues. CDR3: CASSSYTGEQYF. CDR3 nucleotide sequence: TGTGCCAGCAGCTCTTATACGGGGGAGCAGTACTTC.